The 24 T cell receptor beta chains presented below share a single source sample, sequenced in a study of cytomegalovirus exposure and HLA in healthy donors. The PCR was carried out with 60 Vbeta primers and 13 Jbeta primers. Data came from immunoSEQ multiplex PCR; TCRdb stores just in-frame clones and leaves some out. Here the sample spans 150,000 or so clones, around a tenth being singletons. The sequencing sample was made of PBMCs. Receptor source: a man between 45 and 60 years old in good health and CMV-seronegative.

The J gene is TRBJ2-1, the V gene TRBV27, with D possibly TRBD2 on 6 matching bases. This CDR3 spans 15 amino acids. V was shortened by 5 bases and J by 1 base, with 12 bases between the two germline ends. Per the germline V gene, CDR1 is MNHEY and CDR2 is SMNVEV (reference sequence). Here the CDR3 reads CASSGSGESYNEQFF. DNA of the CDR3: TGTGCCAGCAGTGGTTCGGGAGAGTCCTACAATGAGCAGTTCTTC.

The gene calls are TRBV11-2 and TRBJ1-2; 7 bases align to TRBD1. V shed 5 bases, J shed 4 bases, and the junction held 7 bases outside the gene matches. Per germline, CDR1 SGHAT and CDR2 FQNNGV. The CDR3 has 14 residues. CDR3 sequence (DNA): TGTGCCAGCAGCGTCGACAGGGAAGCCTATGGCTACACCTTC. Translated, it gives CASSVDREAYGYTF.

The V and J genes are TRBV10-1 and TRBJ2-1, with 7 positions matching TRBD1. J lost 6 bases, V lost 6 bases, and 11 bases had no gene match. CDR1 is WNHNN, CDR2 SYGVQD, per germline (reference sequence). CDR3 length: 15 amino acids. CDR3 sequence (DNA): TGCGCCAGCAGCGACCATGCGACAGGGAGCAATGAGCAGTTCTTC. Translating it yields CASSDHATGSNEQFF.

This clone was observed a few times. The genes are TRBV21-1 and TRBJ1-2. TRBV21-1 is flagged as a pseudogene. The CDR3 totals 15 residues. The CDR3 protein is CASSKEEGANYGYTF. DNA for the CDR3: TGTGCCAGCAGCAAAGAAGAGGGAGCTAACTATGGCTACACCTTC.

The V call is TRBV30, the J call TRBJ1-3; 10 nucleotides match TRBD1. The CDR3 extends over 14 amino acids. The junction had 5 bases not matched to a gene; V was cut back by 0 bases and J by 9 bases. Germline CDR1 GTSNPN, CDR2 SVGIG (reference sequence). The CDR3 bases are TGTGCCTGGAGTGTACTCGGACAGGGGGGCACCATATATTTT. It translates to CAWSVLGQGGTIYF.

This clone was observed a handful of times. The chain links TRBV30 to TRBJ2-1; 9 bases align to TRBD2. CDR1 and CDR2 (germline): GTSNPN, SVGIG (reference sequence). CDR3 length: 13 amino acids. V dropped 4 bases and J dropped 13; count of bases not matched to a gene: 11. CDR3 protein: CAWTDPPGTSQFF. CDR3 bases: TGTGCCTGGACCGACCCCCCCGGGACTAGCCAGTTCTTC.

About this clone itself: The CDR3 ends on some other residue instead of the conserved phenylalanine or tryptophan, so this is likely a read error. It is unclear where the CDR3 begins or ends on the DNA, so no DNA is shown, and the CDR3 is as TCRdb lists it. This sequence joins TRBV20-1 and TRBJ2-7; the DNA was not compared with TRBD2, the D call given in the table. Germline V gives CDR1 DFQATT, CDR2 SNEGSKA (reference sequence). The CDR3 comprises 10 residues, both ends counted. This CDR3 reads CSAWGGSVAL.

The CDR3 nucleotides read TGTGCCCCCTACCGCGGTCGCGGGGTGGGGGGGCAGGGTACATCCAAAAACATTCAGTACTTC. Protein sequence: CAPYRGRGVGGQGTSKNIQYF. The chain joins TRBV2 to TRBJ2-4; possible D gene TRBD2, 7 bases. The CDR3 spans 21 residues. The V end was cut by 11 bases, the J end by 2 bases, with 37 bases between. Germline loops: CDR1 SNHLY, CDR2 FYNNEI. The full variable domain, in which reference TRBV2 and TRBJ2-4 provide the parts outside the CDR3, is EPEVTQTPSHQVTQMGQEVILRCVPISNHLYFYWYRQILGQKVEFLVSFYNNEISEKSEIFDDQFSVERPDGSNFTLKIRSTKLEDSAMYFCAPYRGRGVGGQGTSKNIQYFGAGTRLSVL.

The V call is TRBV19, the J call TRBJ1-1, with D unclear. CDR1 is LNHDA, CDR2 SQIVND, per germline (reference sequence). V shed 5 bases and J shed 8 bases, with 12 bases lying between them. The CDR3 is made up of 12 amino acids. The CDR3 here is CASSFREGEAFF. The CDR3 region has the DNA TGTGCCAGTAGTTTCCGGGAAGGGGAAGCTTTCTTT. Variable domain in full (rest from reference TRBV19 and TRBJ1-1): DGGITQSPKYLFRKEGQNVTLSCEQNLNHDAMYWYRQDPGQGLRLIYYSQIVNDFQKGDIAEGYSVSREKKESFPLTVTSAQKNPTAFYLCASSFREGEAFFGQGTRLTVV.

The rearrangement uses TRBV4-2 and TRBJ2-7; 12 bases map to TRBD2. This CDR3 contains 21 residues. Looked up from germline, CDR1 is LGHNA and CDR2 is YNFKEQ. The V gene end was trimmed by 2 bases and the J gene end by 7 bases; junction bases not matched to a gene: 24. The CDR3 DNA is TGTGCCAGCAGCCAACATAATCGTCTGACTAGCGGGAGCCCTCGAGAGGGAGAGCAGTACTTC. Protein product: CASSQHNRLTSGSPREGEQYF.

The chain employs TRBV30 and TRBJ1-1; no firm D call. The germline gives CDR1 GTSNPN, CDR2 SVGIG (reference sequence). Trimming removed 4 bases from V and 0 bases from J, with 18 bases in between. The CDR3 has 16 residues. DNA for the CDR3: TGTGCCTGGATCCGCCCTAGGACTCGCATGAACACTGAAGCTTTCTTT. Encoded protein: CAWIRPRTRMNTEAFF. Complete variable domain (other parts from reference TRBV30 and TRBJ1-1): SQTIHQWPATLVQPVGSPLSLECTVEGTSNPNLYWYRQAAGRGLQLLFYSVGIGQISSEVPQNLSASRPQDRQFILSSKKLLLSDSGFYLCAWIRPRTRMNTEAFFGQGTRLTVV.

The CDR3 nucleotides read TGCAGCGTTGAAAGCGGAGTCGCAACTAATGAAAAACTGTTTTTT. Translation gives CSVESGVATNEKLFF. The gene calls are TRBV29-1 and TRBJ1-4, with D unresolved. Trimming took off 2 bases at V and 0 bases at J, with 10 bases between the two ends. This CDR3 has 15 residues. Germline CDR1 SQVTM, CDR2 ANQGSEA.

This clone has a handful of counts. J is TRBJ2-7 and V is TRBV4-2, with 10 positions matching TRBD2. Germline CDR1 and CDR2: LGHNA and YNFKEQ. This CDR3 comprises 17 residues. The J segment lost 0 bases and the V segment lost 4 bases, leaving 9 bases of the junction unmatched. The CDR3 DNA sequence: TGTGCCAGCAGCCTCCTCGGAGGGACTAGCGACTCCTACGAGCAGTACTTC. Translation gives CASSLLGGTSDSYEQYF.

This clone was picked up a small number of times. The rearrangement links TRBV14 to TRBJ1-1; D uncertain. Germline V gene sequence: CDR1 SGHDN, CDR2 FVKESK. Trimming cost V 1 base and J 4 bases, with 16 bases left between them. The length of the CDR3 is 16 residues. The chain's CDR3 is CASSQGGWTFGTEAFF. The CDR3 DNA sequence: TGTGCCAGCAGCCAAGGAGGGTGGACGTTTGGCACTGAAGCTTTCTTT.

This clone was counted between two and nine times. The chain carries TRBV6-4 and TRBJ1-5, with 9 positions matching TRBD1. This CDR3 has 14 amino acids. V lost 9 bases and J lost 5; bases outside the gene matches: 8. CDR1 is MRHNA and CDR2 is SNTAGT in the germline V gene. CDR3 sequence: CASPSDRGYQPQHF. The CDR3 DNA is TGTGCCAGTCCCTCGGACAGGGGTTATCAGCCCCAGCATTTT.

This chain links TRBV5-1 with TRBJ2-2; 11 bases line up with TRBD2. This CDR3 has 15 amino acids. Trimming removed 5 bases from V and 3 bases from J; junction bases left unmatched: 3. The germline gives CDR1 SGHRS, CDR2 YFSETQ. The CDR3 coding sequence is TGCGCCAGCAGTTATAGCGGGAGGGACACCGGGGAGCTGTTTTTT. Its translation is CASSYSGRDTGELFF. The full variable domain, its missing parts supplied by reference TRBV5-1 and TRBJ2-2, is KAGVTQTPRYLIKTRGQQVTLSCSPISGHRSVSWYQQTPGQGLQFLFEYFSETQRNKGNFPGRFSGRQFSNSRSEMNVSTLELGDSALYLCASSYSGRDTGELFFGEGSRLTVL.

J is TRBJ2-1 and V is TRBV15; 7 bases are shared with TRBD2. Germline values: CDR1 LNHNV, CDR2 YYDKDF (reference sequence). This CDR3 has 15 amino acids. V was clipped by 0 bases and J by 9 bases; unmatched bases: 8. CDR3 in amino acids: CATSRDRGLFIEQFF. The DNA for the CDR3 is TGTGCCACCAGCAGAGATAGGGGACTATTCATTGAGCAGTTCTTC.

V usage is TRBV5-1 and J usage is TRBJ1-1; 8 bases fit TRBD1. Germline CDR1 is SGHRS and CDR2 is YFSETQ. The V gene end was trimmed by 0 bases and the J gene end by 7 bases; junction bases not matched to a gene: 8. The CDR3 totals 15 residues. This chain's CDR3 is CASSLVTGGVFEAFF. For the CDR3, the DNA is TGCGCCAGCAGCTTGGTAACAGGGGGGGTATTTGAAGCTTTCTTT.

The table lists this clone with a few counts. V is TRBV6-6 and J is TRBJ2-3, with 9 bases matching TRBD2. Trimming cost V 5 bases and J 0 bases; bases outside gene matches: 3. The CDR3 has 15 amino acids. Germline V lookup: CDR1 MNHNY, CDR2 SVGAGI (reference sequence). CDR3 sequence (DNA): TGTGCCAGCAGTCCGCGGGGGGGAAGCACAGATACGCAGTATTTT. Translating it yields CASSPRGGSTDTQYF.

There are a few counts of this clone. The chain has TRBV2 and TRBJ2-7; 11 nucleotides agree with TRBD2. This CDR3 contains 14 residues. V shed 5 bases and J 6 bases; nucleotides not matched to a gene: 6. Germline CDR1 reads SNHLY; CDR2 reads FYNNEI. CDR3 loop: CASSRASGRPEQYF. The CDR3 nucleotides read TGTGCCAGCAGTAGGGCTAGCGGGAGGCCCGAGCAGTACTTC. The full variable domain, its missing parts supplied by reference TRBV2 and TRBJ2-7, is EPEVTQTPSHQVTQMGQEVILRCVPISNHLYFYWYRQILGQKVEFLVSFYNNEISEKSEIFDDQFSVERPDGSNFTLKIRSTKLEDSAMYFCASSRASGRPEQYFGPGTRLTVT.

In its sample, this clone was seen a few times. The chain employs TRBV5-1 and TRBJ2-7, with D maybe TRBD1 (5 bases). Germline loops: CDR1 SGHRS, CDR2 YFSETQ. This CDR3 has 14 amino acids. V was pared by 1 base and J by 5 bases, with 13 bases between. The CDR3 DNA is TGCGCCAGCAGCTTGTTTACTGGGGCCAACGAGCAGTACTTC. The encoded protein is CASSLFTGANEQYF.

This clone was observed a handful of times. The J gene is TRBJ2-3, the V gene TRBV27; 10 bases fit TRBD2. The CDR3 runs 15 residues. Germline V gives CDR1 MNHEY, CDR2 SMNVEV (reference sequence). Trimming at V came to 6 bases and at J to 14 bases, leaving 17 bases not matched to a gene. CDR3: CASSRLPRGSGRGYF. The DNA for the CDR3 is TGTGCCAGCAGCAGACTCCCTAGGGGAAGCGGGAGGGGGTATTTT.

This clone was counted between two and nine times. This chain uses TRBV25-1 with TRBJ2-6; TRBD1 aligns across 10 bases. Trimming took 2 bases from V and 2 from J; bases not matched to a gene: 6. Germline CDR1 is MGHDK and CDR2 is SYGVNS. The CDR3 length is 18 residues. DNA of the CDR3: TGTGCCAGCAGTGAAGTAGGACAGGGGGAAGCTGGGGCCAACGTCCTGACTTTC. Translated: CASSEVGQGEAGANVLTF.

The V and J genes are TRBV2 and TRBJ2-7, with TRBD2 matching over 7 bases. V gave up 7 bases and J gave up 2 bases; unmatched junction bases: 11. The CDR3 covers 15 residues. CDR1 and CDR2 (germline): SNHLY, FYNNEI. CDR3 residues: CASTPGAGAPYEQYF. In DNA, the CDR3 is TGTGCCAGCACCCCTGGGGCGGGAGCCCCCTACGAGCAGTACTTC.